This section outlines one TCR beta chain sequence together with its context. Its target is not known. The data were taken from a study of OX40 agonist ivuxolimab in advanced cancers. Study-wide findings and caveats: Among the nonresponders, some also had low normalized T-cell clonal expansion.

The table came from immunoSEQ multiplex PCR; TCRdb's copy has only in-frame clones and leaves some out. The data show 30,000 to 40,000 clones, about 89% seen once. The CDR3 has 14 residues. The V end lost 4 bases, the J end lost 2 bases, and 13 bases lay between the germline ends. CDR1 and CDR2 (germline): SQVTM, ANQGSEA. Blood samples were obtained at baseline, cycle 4 day 1, and cycle 7 day 1. J is TRBJ2-3 and V is TRBV29-1; D not resolved. Sequencing was performed on CD4+ or CD8+ T cells sorted from blood, taken in a trial of the OX40 agonist ivuxolimab. The source is an adult with an advanced solid tumor such as melanoma, head and neck, liver or kidney cancer. CDR3 in amino acids: CSVAETNPTDTQYF. In DNA form, the CDR3 reads TGCAGCGTTGCGGAGACCAACCCCACAGATACGCAGTATTTT.